This T cell receptor (beta chain) comes out of a study of spatial heterogeneity in lung cancer. Looking at the study overall: More beta-chain than alpha-chain sequences were consistently detected.

Every TCR cDNA molecule carried a tag that served as a unique molecular identifier. Using its own MiXCR run on the 5' RACE reads, TCRdb lists one record per CDR3 protein. There are some 6,900 distinct CDR3 sequences in the sample; roughly 3.9% occur only once, and 20% to 30% lies in the top ten. Time point of the sample: sample taken at primary tumor resection. Unsorted whole RNA from tumor, nontumor lung or frozen PBMC underwent sequencing. A total of roughly 72 untreated early-stage non-small cell lung cancer patients served as donors. This clonotype is medium-sized by share. Mismatch with germline at one junction end may stem from a read error. The receptor was isolated from a female donor with early-stage non-small cell lung cancer. The source was normal lung tissue next to the tumor, collected at surgery.

CDR3 sequence reads: CASSVDLDLGMNAEAFF. The CDR3 bases are TGTGCCAGCAGCGTAGACCTTGACCTAGGTATGAACGCTGAAGCTTTCTTT. V is TRBV9 and J is TRBJ1-1; D not certain. CDR3 length: 17 residues. Germline lookup yields CDR1 SGDLS and CDR2 YYNGEE. Based on the CDR3 plus reference TRBV9 and TRBJ1-1, the full variable domain is DSGVTQTPKHLITATGQRVTLRCSPRSGDLSVYWYQQSLDQGLQFLIQYYNGEERAKGNILERFSAQQFPDLHSELNLSSLELGDSALYFCASSVDLDLGMNAEAFFGQGTRLTVV.